A selection of T cell receptor beta chains follows, all from one sample in a study of blood T cell repertoires in COVID-19. Clones were sequenced by immunoSEQ multiplex PCR, and TCRdb holds only the in-frame ones, with some missing. Among a few hundred thousand clones listed, 89% were seen once. The sequenced sample consisted of PBMCs or T cells enriched from blood (not recorded which). The receptors here all came from a woman in her sixties who had recovered from COVID-19. Both conserved end residues are trimmed from each CDR3.

V	J	CDR3
TRBV5-1	TRBJ1-1	ASSRQQGLNTEAF
TRBV7-9	TRBJ2-3	ATSPDRADTQY
TRBV7-3	TRBJ1-3	ASSLHATGTGNTIY
TRBV10-3	TRBJ1-6	AINGQENSPLH
TRBV28	TRBJ1-5	ASKPRRQENQPQH
TRBV24-1	TRBJ2-5	ATSDPGAFETQY
TRBV11-1	TRBJ2-7	ASSETYEQY
TRBV24-1	TRBJ1-2	ATSDPSGTGQFL
TRBV24-1	TRBJ2-1	ATRGRGYNEQF
TRBV2	TRBJ1-5	ASSYRVSRQPQH
TRBV6-1	TRBJ2-2	ASIQTGAGELF
TRBV28	TRBJ1-5	ASRSLGLFTQPQH
TRBV9	TRBJ1-3	ASSARESGNTIY
TRBV11-2	TRBJ2-7	ASSLPTGRAGSYEQY
TRBV12-2	TRBJ1-1	ASRSPLKRTEAF
TRBV19	TRBJ1-5	ASSIQAGHSQPQH
TRBV24-1	TRBJ2-2	ATSRQGTNTGELF
TRBV30	TRBJ2-5	AWSVQGAETQY
TRBV3-1/TRBV3-2	TRBJ1-3	ASSPSSGNTIY
TRBV28	TRBJ2-5	ATRRAFGGETQY
TRBV28	TRBJ1-1	ASSLGGGTEAF
TRBV20-1	TRBJ2-1	STNNPNEQF
TRBV30	TRBJ2-7	AWSHTVDEQY
TRBV5-8	TRBJ2-7	ASSLVNRGLDEQY
TRBV6-4	TRBJ2-2	ASSHTGGNTGELF
TRBV6-6	TRBJ2-7	ASGREAEQY
TRBV24-1	TRBJ1-1	ATSEGGVNTEAF
TRBV7-9	TRBJ2-3	ASSFQTGSDTQY
TRBV5-6	TRBJ1-2	ASSRTERYYGYT
TRBV28	TRBJ1-4	ASSFLEGNEKLF
TRBV5-1	TRBJ2-2	ASSLLGQGAMF
TRBV7-3	TRBJ2-7	ASSHGQSYEQY
TRBV27	TRBJ1-4	ASSLKVARGTNEKLF
TRBV20-1	TRBJ1-1	SQLIQTEAF
TRBV27	TRBJ2-7	ASSSRGNEQY
TRBV28	TRBJ1-4	ASSSYSGTGNEKLF
TRBV5-1	TRBJ1-4	ASSWDQDRDNEKLF
TRBV28	TRBJ1-5	ASSKLGTANRDQPQH
TRBV19	TRBJ1-1	ASSMGQNLIMNTEAF
TRBV9	TRBJ2-3	ASSAPTGEDTQY
TRBV5-1	TRBJ1-1	ASSLNPGAVGTEAF
TRBV19	TRBJ1-1	ASSIGLAEAF
TRBV28	TRBJ2-7	ATTAGGYEQY
TRBV28	TRBJ1-2	ASSLPTGLYGYT
TRBV4-2	TRBJ1-1	ASSQQGQGALGGAF
TRBV5-1	TRBJ2-7	ASGSAPFYEQY
TRBV10-3	TRBJ1-4	AISEVAATNEKLF
TRBV5-8	TRBJ2-2	ASSLVSAFAGRGSGELF
TRBV19	TRBJ1-2	ASSTGTGYGYT
TRBV3-1/TRBV3-2	TRBJ2-3	ASTQAGGLADTQY
TRBV5-1	TRBJ2-3	ASSLPLADGGDTQY
TRBV6-5	TRBJ1-4	ASRSAGPFNEKLF
TRBV6-1	TRBJ2-3	ASSEQGDTQY
TRBV19	TRBJ1-5	ASSNTGMQH